Following are 23 T cell receptor beta chains from one sample sequenced in a study of T cells in Graves' hyperthyroidism and ophthalmopathy. Using RNA transcripts as the source, TCR beta CDR3 regions were amplified. First-round RT-PCR of the TCR CDR3 relied on the HTBI primer set. Each CDR3 protein is one row after TCRdb ran MiXCR on the multiplex PCR reads. The sample includes roughly 570,000 distinct CDR3 sequences, roughly 46% of them seen just once. The sequenced sample consisted of peripheral blood or thyroid tissue (not recorded which). The source is a woman under 30 with Graves' hyperthyroidism.

Concerning this clonotype itself: Without the conserved terminal phenylalanine or tryptophan, this CDR3 likely stems from a read error. The chain couples TRBV24-1 to TRBJ2-1; either TRBD1 or TRBD2 may supply D (5 bases each). The CDR3 length is 13 residues. From germline, CDR1 is KGHDR and CDR2 SFDVKD. The ends were cut back, 7 bases at V and 5 bases at J, with 11 bases in the middle. In nucleotides, the CDR3 is TGTGCCACCAGGGGGGACGGCGACAATGAGCAGTTCCTC. Its protein product is CATRGDGDNEQFL.

The genes are TRBV7-2 and TRBJ1-1; 9 nucleotides line up with TRBD1. V lost 6 bases to trimming and J lost 0 bases; unmatched junction nucleotides: 8. Germline V gene data show CDR1 as SGHTA and CDR2 as FQGNSA. CDR3 size: 16 residues. The CDR3, as DNA: TGTGCCAGCAGGCTAGGCGGGACAGGGATGAACACTGAAGCTTTCTTT. Its protein is CASRLGGTGMNTEAFF.

The rearrangement joins TRBV20-1 to TRBJ1-1; D is ambiguous. The germline gives CDR1 DFQATT, CDR2 SNEGSKA (reference sequence). Trimming pared 6 bases from V and 6 bases from J, leaving 17 bases between. The CDR3 contains 13 residues. CDR3 region: CSADGRTDSEAFF. The DNA of the CDR3 is TGCAGTGCCGACGGGCGGACGGACTCTGAAGCTTTCTTT.

The sample holds many counts of this clonotype. Sequence at one end of the junction differs from germline and may be a read error. This chain connects TRBV5-1 to TRBJ1-1; D is perhaps TRBD1 (5 bases). The CDR3 runs 13 residues. Germline loops: CDR1 SGHRS, CDR2 YFSETQ. The CDR3 DNA reads as TGTGCTAGTGGTCGGGGCAGCGGTACTGAAGCTTTCTTT. It encodes CASGRGSGTEAFF.

The chain uses TRBV15 and TRBJ1-5; tentatively, D is TRBD1 (6 bases). Germline loops: CDR1 LNHNV, CDR2 YYDKDF (reference sequence). V lost 4 bases and J 0 bases, leaving 19 bases between the germline ends. The CDR3 extends over 18 amino acids. The CDR3 bases are TGTGCCACCAGCAAACGAGGGCAGGGGATGGATAGCAATCAGCCCCAGCATTTT. Translation gives CATSKRGQGMDSNQPQHF.

This clonotype was counted at least ten times. This chain uses TRBV7-9 with TRBJ2-7; 7 bases line up with TRBD2. Looked up from germline, CDR1 is SEHNR and CDR2 is FQNEAQ (reference sequence). The length of the CDR3 is 12 residues. The V gene end was trimmed by 8 bases and the J gene end by 10 bases; junction bases not matched to a gene: 11. CDR3 region: CASSLGGGPQYF. The CDR3 DNA reads TGTGCCAGCTCTCTGGGGGGAGGGCCTCAGTACTTC.

The V gene is TRBV29-1, the J gene TRBJ1-4, with a tentative D call TRBD1 (6 bases). Germline CDR1 and CDR2: SQVTM and ANQGSEA. Trimming removed 6 bases at V and 7 bases at J, with 21 bases between. The length of the CDR3 is 15 residues. As DNA, the CDR3 is TGCAGCGTCCCTCCACAGGGTATAATGGTTGAAAAACTGTTTTTT. It specifies CSVPPQGIMVEKLFF.

This clonotype has ten or more counts. The chain combines TRBV6-2 or TRBV6-3 with TRBJ2-1, with D unresolved. The V gene's germline CDR1 is MNHEY and CDR2 SVGEGT. The CDR3 has 12 amino acids. Trimming pared 1 base from V and 7 bases from J, leaving 5 bases between. This CDR3 is CASSYLANEQFF. The CDR3 DNA follows: TGTGCCAGCAGTTACTTGGCGAATGAGCAGTTCTTC.

The gene calls are TRBV2 and TRBJ2-1, with D tentatively TRBD1 (5 bases). CDR3 length equals 15 residues. V was shortened by 8 bases and J by 12 bases, with 26 bases between the two germline ends. Germline CDR1 SNHLY, CDR2 FYNNEI. The CDR3 spells CASLEQVRGTDTQFF. The CDR3 bases are TGTGCCAGCTTAGAACAGGTTAGGGGTACAGATACGCAGTTCTTC.

The rearrangement uses TRBV29-1 and TRBJ2-1; perhaps TRBD2 as D (6 bases). The CDR3 runs to 14 residues. In germline, CDR1 is SQVTM, CDR2 ANQGSEA. The CDR3 region is CSPRLGTSYNEQFF. The DNA of the CDR3 is TGCAGTCCCAGACTAGGCACCTCCTACAATGAGCAGTTCTTC.

V usage is TRBV6-1 and J usage is TRBJ2-3; either TRBD1 or TRBD2 may supply D (5 bases each). V was clipped by 5 bases and J by 3 bases, with 15 bases between them. CDR1 is MNHNS and CDR2 is SASEGT in the germline V gene. CDR3 length equals 15 residues. CDR3 DNA sequence: TGTGCCAGCAGTAGAGGAGGCAGGGAGACAGATACGCAGTATTTT. This codes for CASSRGGRETDTQYF.

This clonotype was seen more than once but under ten times. This sequence joins TRBV10-3 and TRBJ1-1; tentative D call: TRBD1 (5 bases). Germline V CDR1 and CDR2: ENHRY, SYGVKD. The V end was cut by 5 bases, the J end by 1 base, with 8 bases between. CDR3 length: 13 amino acids. The CDR3 protein is CAISTGQNTEAFF. The CDR3 bases are TGTGCCATCAGTACGGGGCAGAACACTGAAGCTTTCTTT.

This clonotype has a count of ten or more. The V gene is TRBV9, the J gene TRBJ2-5; 10 bases are a match to TRBD2. Trimming cost V 4 bases and J 3 bases; bases outside gene matches: 3. The CDR3 loop spans 14 amino acids. Germline V CDR1 and CDR2: SGDLS, YYNGEE. CDR3 in amino acids: CASSRGLAEETQYF. For the CDR3, the DNA is TGTGCCAGCAGCCGCGGACTAGCGGAAGAGACCCAGTACTTC.

In its sample, this clonotype was seen many times. The rearrangement joins TRBV10-2 to TRBJ1-5; 7 bases line up with TRBD1. This CDR3 comprises 19 residues. Germline assignment: CDR1 WSHSY and CDR2 SAAADI. V gave up 8 bases and J gave up 0 bases; unmatched junction bases: 19. This CDR3 is CASGPRVGQETYSNQPQHF. CDR3 nucleotide sequence: TGCGCCAGCGGCCCCCGGGTAGGACAGGAGACTTATAGCAATCAGCCCCAGCATTTT.

J is TRBJ2-2 and V is TRBV7-3; maybe TRBD1 (5 bases). Germline V CDR1 and CDR2: SGHTA, FQGTGA. The CDR3 is 14 amino acids. The germline V and J ends were trimmed by 4 bases and 7 bases, with 13 bases remaining between them. The CDR3 loop is CASSSQLRGGELFF. The CDR3 bases are TGTGCCAGCAGCTCGCAGCTAAGGGGCGGGGAGCTGTTTTTT.

This chain joins TRBV5-4 and TRBJ2-7; D unclear. Germline V lookup: CDR1 SGHNT, CDR2 YYREEE (reference sequence). The CDR3 totals 12 residues. The CDR3 loop is CARFESSYEQYF. CDR3 DNA sequence: TGTGCAAGATTCGAAAGCTCCTACGAGCAGTACTTC.

This clonotype came up once. This CDR3 is CASTDRRGHWEKLFF. CDR3 DNA: TGCGCCAGCACCGACCGAAGGGGGCATTGGGAAAAACTGTTTTTT. The rearrangement links TRBV5-1 to TRBJ1-4; 7 bases are shared with TRBD1. J lost 8 bases, V lost 6 bases, and 13 bases had no gene match. Germline V gene data show CDR1 as SGHRS and CDR2 as YFSETQ. The CDR3 runs to 15 residues.

This clonotype was seen ten or more times. V is TRBV19 and J is TRBJ2-7; D gene unclear. The germline V gene has CDR1 LNHDA and CDR2 SQIVND (reference sequence). This CDR3 spans 12 amino acids. V was pared by 5 bases and J by 2 bases, with 7 bases between. CDR3 sequence (DNA): TGTGCCAGTAGTCGCAATCCCTACGAGCAGTACTTC. It specifies CASSRNPYEQYF.

This clonotype was seen many times. This sequence joins TRBV7-9 and TRBJ2-3, with 8 bases fitting TRBD1. Germline V gives CDR1 SEHNR, CDR2 FQNEAQ (reference sequence). The CDR3 runs 12 residues. Unmatched junction bases numbered 3, after V lost 5 bases and J lost 8 bases. CDR3 sequence: CASSADRATQYF. CDR3 DNA: TGTGCCAGCAGCGCGGACAGGGCTACGCAGTATTTT. Filled out from reference TRBV7-9 and TRBJ2-3, the complete variable domain reads DTGVSQNPRHKITKRGQNVTFRCDPISEHNRLYWYRQTLGQGPEFLTYFQNEAQLEKSRLLSDRFSAERPKGSFSTLEIQRTEQGDSAMYLCASSADRATQYFGPGTRLTVL.

J is TRBJ2-5 and V is TRBV11-2; D is unclear. With the DNA end fitting TRBJ2-1 better, the J assignment may be wrong. Germline-derived CDR1 and CDR2 are SGHAT and FQNNGV. This CDR3 contains 12 residues. CDR3 bases: TGTGCCAGCAGCTTATTCAACAATGAGCAGTTCTTC. Protein sequence: CASSLFNNEQFF.

This clonotype was seen ten or more times. The chain carries TRBV5-8 and TRBJ1-4; D is uncertain. This CDR3 has 13 amino acids. The V end was cut by 3 bases, the J end by 6 bases, with 9 bases between. Germline V gene lookup returns CDR1 SGHTS and CDR2 YDEGEE. CDR3 sequence: CASSSGLDEKLFF. CDR3 in DNA: TGTGCCAGCAGCTCCGGGCTTGATGAAAAACTGTTTTTT.

The CDR3 loop reads CSVVAGFADEHF. The CDR3 bases are TGCAGCGTTGTAGCGGGATTCGCGGACGAGCATTTT. The chain carries TRBV29-1 and TRBJ1-5; the D is unclear. CDR3 length: 12 amino acids. Germline loops: CDR1 SQVTM, CDR2 ANQGSEA. Trimming removed 4 bases from V and 14 bases from J, with 18 bases in between.

The CDR3 sequence: CSASRDIRNTIYF. CDR3 bases: TGCAGTGCCTCCCGGGACATCCGAAACACCATATATTTT. The rearrangement uses TRBV20-1 and TRBJ1-3; TRBD1 is a possible D gene (6 bases). V was cut by 6 bases and J by 5 bases, with 14 bases left in between. There are 13 residues in the CDR3. The germline V gene encodes CDR1 DFQATT and CDR2 SNEGSKA (reference sequence).